This record looks at one T cell receptor beta chain sequence and its context. Its specificity is not known. The PCR made use of 60 Vbeta and 13 Jbeta primers. Only in-frame clones appear in the TCRdb table, and some are missing; sequencing was by immunoSEQ multiplex PCR. Among 200,000 or so clones listed, more than 65% were seen once. These data come from a study of cytomegalovirus exposure and HLA in healthy donors. Study-wide findings and caveats: About 150 TCR beta chains were listed as cytomegalovirus-associated. Sequencing likely generated an artifact that appeared as a cluster of highly shared sequence variants. Later analysis suggested most CMV-associated TCR beta chains were HLA-restricted.

Among the donors, all were healthy bone marrow donors. This CDR3 region has 15 residues. Losses at the gene ends were 5 bases for V and 4 bases for J; bases not matched to a gene: 7. The germline V gene encodes CDR1 SGHRS and CDR2 YFSETQ. The sequencing input was PBMCs. The receptor's source is a man aged 50 to 59 in good health and CMV-seronegative. The chain recombines TRBV5-1 with TRBJ2-1; 9 nucleotides match TRBD1. This CDR3 is CASRNGTGLYNEQFF. DNA for the CDR3: TGCGCCAGCAGAAATGGGACAGGGTTATACAATGAGCAGTTCTTC.